The text below deals with one TCR beta chain. What it binds is not known. Amplification used 60 Vbeta primers and 13 Jbeta primers. The method was immunoSEQ multiplex PCR; TCRdb's version includes in-frame clones alone and lacks a portion of them. This sample has 160,000 or so clones, with over 65% found just once. This record belongs to a study of cytomegalovirus exposure and HLA in healthy donors. Study in general: Ancestry clustering placed 70% to 90% of under 450 genotyped donors in the Caucasian-associated cluster. Regarding the study as a whole: Association with HLA alleles at 0.05 false discovery rate was found for 16,951 TCR beta sequences in a later analysis. A later analysis appeared to link common viral pathogens to several of the most significant clusters.

The TCR was taken from a man between 60 and 75 years old in good health and CMV-seronegative. The sequencing sample was made of PBMCs.

In DNA, the CDR3 is TGTGCCAGCAGCCCGGACAGGAAATACAATGAGCAGTTCTTC. Translating gives CASSPDRKYNEQFF. V and J are TRBV5-4 and TRBJ2-1; 7 bases agree with TRBD1. The CDR3 consists of 14 residues. The V segment lost 4 bases and the J segment 4 bases; nucleotides outside the gene matches: 5. The V gene's germline CDR1 is SGHNT and CDR2 YYREEE (reference sequence).